The 27 T cell receptor beta chains in this list originate from one sample, sequenced in a study of identical twins. TCRdb independently ran MiXCR on the 5' RACE reads; one entry per CDR3 protein. This table has roughly 230,000 distinct CDR3 sequences, roughly 8% appearing once. The same data also went into a second study, on yellow fever vaccine responses in identical twins.

The sample was CD8+ T cells sorted from blood. Receptors were obtained from a woman aged 18-30 years in good health.

This clonotype was seen a few times. The rearrangement links TRBV27 to TRBJ2-3; TRBD2 matches at 8 bases. From germline, CDR1 is MNHEY and CDR2 SMNVEV (reference sequence). Trimming at V came to 4 bases and at J to 2 bases, leaving 2 bases not matched to a gene. This CDR3 spans 14 amino acids. CDR3 region: CASSWTSPTDTQYF. CDR3 nucleotides: TGTGCCAGCAGTTGGACTAGCCCCACAGATACGCAGTATTTT.

This clonotype was recorded many times. The chain uses TRBV7-9 and TRBJ2-1; D is uncertain. Between the trimmed V and J ends, which lost 3 bases and 9 bases, there was a span of 9 bases. Germline CDR1 SEHNR, CDR2 FQNEAQ (reference sequence). The CDR3 is 12 amino acids. CDR3 protein: CASSLRPIEQFF. The DNA of the CDR3 is TGTGCCAGCAGCTTGCGGCCAATTGAGCAGTTCTTC.

This clonotype has just a few counts. The chain links TRBV24-1 to TRBJ2-7, with TRBD1 as a possible D gene (5 bases). Germline CDR1 is KGHDR and CDR2 is SFDVKD. There are 20 residues in the CDR3. V was clipped by 4 bases and J by 2 bases, with 29 bases between them. DNA of the CDR3: TGTGCCACCAGTGACCATCTACAGGACCGGAACTCTCTGAACCCCTACGAGCAGTACTTC. Encoded protein: CATSDHLQDRNSLNPYEQYF.

The rearrangement uses TRBV2 and TRBJ2-7, with 7 bases aligning to TRBD2. After removal of 10 bases from V and 2 bases from J, the junction contained 8 bases not matched to a gene. The CDR3 is 13 residues long. CDR1 is SNHLY, CDR2 FYNNEI, per germline. In DNA form, the CDR3 reads TGTGCCACAACCCTGGGGGGGACCTACGAGCAGTACTTC. Its protein product is CATTLGGTYEQYF. The complete variable domain, with remaining parts taken from reference TRBV2 and TRBJ2-7, reads EPEVTQTPSHQVTQMGQEVILRCVPISNHLYFYWYRQILGQKVEFLVSFYNNEISEKSEIFDDQFSVERPDGSNFTLKIRSTKLEDSAMYFCATTLGGTYEQYFGPGTRLTVT.

This clonotype was found many times. The chain links TRBV29-1 to TRBJ2-2; no definite D call. V was pared by 5 bases and J by 7 bases, with 11 bases between. CDR3 length equals 12 residues. Germline V CDR1 and CDR2: SQVTM, ANQGSEA. The CDR3 region has the DNA TGCAGCGTTCTCATCCGGCACGGGGAGCTGTTTTTT. Encoded protein: CSVLIRHGELFF.

This clonotype was recorded a few times. The chain couples TRBV9 to TRBJ2-6; D unresolved. The CDR3 has 16 amino acids. Trimming stripped 4 bases from V and 4 bases from J, with 15 bases between. The germline V gene encodes CDR1 SGDLS and CDR2 YYNGEE. The CDR3: CASSHRLLEGANVLTF. The CDR3 nucleotides are TGTGCCAGCAGCCACCGCCTTTTAGAGGGGGCCAACGTCCTGACTTTC.

The gene calls are TRBV27 and TRBJ1-1, with a tentative D call TRBD1 (5 bases). There are 15 residues in the CDR3. CDR1 and CDR2 from the germline V gene are MNHEY and SMNVEV (reference sequence). The V and J ends lost 2 bases and 2 bases respectively, with 12 bases between them. The CDR3, as DNA: TGTGCCAGCAGTTTAACCGGGGGTTATAACACTGAAGCTTTCTTT. Protein: CASSLTGGYNTEAFF.

V and J are TRBV30 and TRBJ2-2; no reliable D call. CDR1 GTSNPN and CDR2 SVGIG come from the germline V gene (reference sequence). Between the trimmed V and J ends, which lost 1 base and 3 bases, there was a span of 9 bases. The CDR3 runs 14 residues. This CDR3 reads CAWSDATDTGELFF. CDR3 DNA sequence: TGTGCCTGGAGTGATGCTACAGACACCGGGGAGCTGTTTTTT.

In its sample, this clonotype was seen a few times. This sequence joins TRBV28 and TRBJ2-4; no definite D call. Per the germline V gene, CDR1 is MDHEN and CDR2 is SYDVKM. The CDR3 length is 15 residues. The V and J ends lost 4 bases and 0 bases respectively, with 10 bases between them. The CDR3 loop reads CASSSRHIAKNIQYF. CDR3 sequence (DNA): TGTGCCAGCAGTTCCCGGCACATAGCCAAAAACATTCAGTACTTC.

This clonotype was detected only a few times. The chain employs TRBV7-2 and TRBJ2-7; 8 nucleotides align to TRBD1. The CDR3 loop spans 15 amino acids. Losses at the gene ends were 5 bases for V and 3 bases for J; bases not matched to a gene: 9. Germline CDR1 and CDR2: SGHTA and FQGNSA. As DNA, the CDR3 is TGTGCCAGCAGCCCCCGGACAGGGTGGAACTACGAGCAGTACTTC. It is translated as CASSPRTGWNYEQYF.

Ten or more counts support this clonotype. The rearrangement uses TRBV2 and TRBJ2-3, with 9 bases identical to TRBD1. The CDR3 sequence is 13 residues long. The trim removed 8 bases at V and 6 bases at J, leaving 6 bases unmatched. Germline CDR1 is SNHLY and CDR2 is FYNNEI. CDR3 nucleotide sequence: TGTGCCAGCGCTTGGGACAGGGCCGATACGCAGTATTTT. It is translated as CASAWDRADTQYF.

In this sample, this clonotype turned up a few times. The chain recombines TRBV29-1 with TRBJ1-1; the D is unclear. V lost 7 bases, J lost 6 bases, and 6 bases lay in between. Looked up from germline, CDR1 is SQVTM and CDR2 is ANQGSEA. The CDR3 has 9 residues. The CDR3 here is CSADPEAFF. CDR3 sequence (DNA): TGCAGCGCAGATCCTGAAGCTTTCTTT. The full variable domain, completed using reference TRBV29-1 and TRBJ1-1, is SAVISQKPSRDICQRGTSLTIQCQVDSQVTMMFWYRQQPGQSLTLIATANQGSEATYESGFVIDKFPISRPNLTFSTLTVSNMSPEDSSIYLCSADPEAFFGQGTRLTVV.

The rearrangement uses TRBV28 and TRBJ2-6; TRBD1 or TRBD2 may be the D gene (6 bases each). CDR1 is MDHEN and CDR2 is SYDVKM in the germline V gene. V was trimmed by 5 bases and J by 1 base, leaving 18 bases between them. The CDR3 is 18 amino acids. CDR3 bases: TGTGCCAGCAGTGGGGATCGGGGGCGCGGGTCTGGGGCCAACGTCCTGACTTTC. It specifies CASSGDRGRGSGANVLTF.

In regard to this clonotype: Relative to the germline gene, one junction end is altered; a read error may explain this. The chain recombines TRBV3-1 with TRBJ2-1; tentative D call: TRBD1 (5 bases). The germline V gene has CDR1 LGHDT and CDR2 YNNKEL (reference sequence). The CDR3 runs to 17 residues. The chain's CDR3 is CASSQDPQWGSYNELFF. In nucleotides, the CDR3 is TGTGCCAGCAGCCAAGATCCACAGTGGGGCTCCTACAATGAGCTGTTCTTC.

The table lists this clonotype with a few counts. J is TRBJ2-3 and V is TRBV27; the match to TRBD1 covers 10 bases. Unmatched junction bases numbered 9, after V lost 7 bases and J lost 5 bases. This CDR3 comprises 15 residues. Germline V gene data show CDR1 as MNHEY and CDR2 as SMNVEV (reference sequence). The CDR3 DNA follows: TGTGCCAGCACCGCGGGACAGGGGTACGAAGATACGCAGTATTTT. It translates to CASTAGQGYEDTQYF.

In its sample, this clonotype was seen many times. The chain couples TRBV4-2 to TRBJ2-7, with D tentatively TRBD1 (5 bases). Trimming stripped 0 bases from V and 2 bases from J, with 11 bases between. The CDR3 is made up of 15 amino acids. Germline values: CDR1 LGHNA, CDR2 YNFKEQ. In DNA, the CDR3 is TGTGCCAGCAGCCAAGAGAAGGCAGGGACCTACGAGCAGTACTTC. It is translated as CASSQEKAGTYEQYF.

The CDR3 spells CASSESVPVPQYF. CDR3 DNA: TGTGCCAGCAGTGAATCAGTTCCTGTCCCCCAGTACTTC. The gene calls are TRBV25-1 and TRBJ2-4; D is ambiguous. The ends were cut back, 1 base at V and 13 bases at J, with 14 bases in the middle. There are 13 residues in the CDR3. In germline, CDR1 is MGHDK, CDR2 SYGVNS.

This clonotype was seen more than once but under ten times. The chain links TRBV2 to TRBJ2-5; 11 positions match TRBD2. The germline V gene encodes CDR1 SNHLY and CDR2 FYNNEI. The CDR3 has 17 residues. V lost 5 bases, J lost 7 bases, and 15 bases stayed unmatched. The CDR3 protein is CASSSPISGGAAGTQYF. Here the CDR3 DNA reads TGTGCCAGCAGTTCCCCAATTAGCGGGGGGGCCGCGGGGACCCAGTACTTC. Complete variable domain (other parts from reference TRBV2 and TRBJ2-5): EPEVTQTPSHQVTQMGQEVILRCVPISNHLYFYWYRQILGQKVEFLVSFYNNEISEKSEIFDDQFSVERPDGSNFTLKIRSTKLEDSAMYFCASSSPISGGAAGTQYFGPGTRLLVL.

This clonotype was recorded many times. The rearrangement links TRBV29-1 to TRBJ2-1; D is ambiguous. There are 13 residues in the CDR3. The germline V and J ends were trimmed by 0 bases and 5 bases, with 8 bases remaining between them. The germline V gene encodes CDR1 SQVTM and CDR2 ANQGSEA. The CDR3 loop reads CSVEDGLHNEQFF. DNA for the CDR3: TGCAGCGTTGAAGATGGGCTGCACAATGAGCAGTTCTTC.

This clonotype came up many times. The chain carries TRBV7-9 and TRBJ1-5, with D possibly TRBD1 on 5 matching bases. Looked up from germline, CDR1 is SEHNR and CDR2 is FQNEAQ (reference sequence). The CDR3 has 16 amino acids. Trimming pared 5 bases from V and 2 bases from J, leaving 16 bases between. DNA of the CDR3: TGTGCCAGCAGCGCCAGCCGGGACGGCGGCAATCAGCCCCAGCATTTT. As protein: CASSASRDGGNQPQHF. Full variable domain (remainder filled in from reference TRBV7-9 and TRBJ1-5): DTGVSQNPRHKITKRGQNVTFRCDPISEHNRLYWYRQTLGQGPEFLTYFQNEAQLEKSRLLSDRFSAERPKGSFSTLEIQRTEQGDSAMYLCASSASRDGGNQPQHFGDGTRLSIL.

This clonotype has a handful of counts. This chain uses TRBV12-3 or TRBV12-4 with TRBJ2-7; TRBD2 matches at 7 bases. The CDR3 has 14 residues. The V gene end was trimmed by 5 bases and the J gene end by 4 bases; junction bases not matched to a gene: 8. CDR3 sequence: CASSPGTTYYEQYF. CDR3 nucleotide sequence: TGTGCCAGCAGTCCCGGGACTACATATTACGAGCAGTACTTC.

The sample holds a few counts of this clonotype. At one of its ends the junction is not consistent with the germline gene, which may arise from a read error. The chain links TRBV7-7 to TRBJ2-7; maybe TRBD2 (8 bases). CDR3 length: 17 amino acids. Germline CDR1 SSHAT, CDR2 FNYEAQ (reference sequence). CDR3 protein: CASSLEFGTAGAYEQYF. CDR3 sequence (DNA): TGTGCTAGCAGCTTAGAGTTCGGGACAGCGGGGGCCTACGAGCAGTACTTC.

This sequence joins TRBV6-2 or TRBV6-3 and TRBJ2-4, with TRBD1 as a possible D gene (6 bases). The V end was cut by 5 bases, the J end by 8 bases, with 13 bases between. CDR3 length: 13 amino acids. Germline V gene sequence: CDR1 MNHEY, CDR2 SVGEGT. The CDR3 spells CASSLQGWDIQYF. The DNA for the CDR3 is TGTGCCAGCAGTCTCCAGGGGTGGGACATTCAGTACTTC.

The genes are TRBV7-9 and TRBJ2-7; maybe TRBD2 (6 bases). V lost 5 bases and J lost 5, with 16 bases in between. Germline V gene data show CDR1 as SEHNR and CDR2 as FQNEAQ (reference sequence). The CDR3 is 14 residues long. The CDR3 DNA sequence: TGTGCCAGCAGCCCCGTCGGGGGATCCCACGAGCAGTACTTC. Translation gives CASSPVGGSHEQYF.

The V call is TRBV12-3 or TRBV12-4, the J call TRBJ1-2, with a possible D match to TRBD1 (6 bases). V dropped 5 bases and J dropped 10 bases, with 17 bases sitting between them. The CDR3 runs to 13 residues. CDR3 sequence (DNA): TGTGCCAGCAGTGCCACAGGGTTGGGCGACTACACCTTC. It specifies CASSATGLGDYTF.

This clonotype was observed a few times. The CDR3 bases are TGTGCCAGCAGCCTCATAGCGGGAGGGCCGGGCGAGCAGTACTTC. This encodes CASSLIAGGPGEQYF. The gene calls are TRBV7-6 and TRBJ2-7; 11 bases match TRBD2. CDR3 length: 15 amino acids. Germline CDR1 and CDR2: SGHVS and FNYEAQ. V was clipped by 5 bases and J by 6 bases; unmatched bases: 9. Based on the CDR3 plus reference TRBV7-6 and TRBJ2-7, the full variable domain is GAGVSQSPRYKVTKRGQDVALRCDPISGHVSLYWYRQALGQGPEFLTYFNYEAQQDKSGLPNDRFSAERPEGSISTLTIQRTEQRDSAMYRCASSLIAGGPGEQYFGPGTRLTVT.

The chain employs TRBV5-1 and TRBJ2-1; TRBD1 matches 11 bases. There are 12 residues in the CDR3. Germline CDR1 SGHRS, CDR2 YFSETQ. J was trimmed by 8 bases and V by 8 bases; bases with no gene match: 3. The CDR3 loop is CASWTGGDEQFF. CDR3 bases: TGCGCCAGTTGGACAGGGGGCGATGAGCAGTTCTTC.